The rows below give T cell receptor beta chains drawn from one sample of a study of siplizumab effects on memory and regulatory T cells. The repertoire was sequenced with immunoSEQ multiplex PCR; TCRdb's copy has only in-frame clones and lacks some. The table lists around 100,000 clones, about 95% of them singletons. The sequenced sample consisted of non-Treg CD4+ T cells sorted from blood. The receptors shown here come from a human donor in good health. Both conserved end residues are part of each CDR3. Fields, in order: clone size, V gene, J gene, D gene, CDR3 protein, CDR3 DNA. The D gene is left open where the match is weak. Clone size is not always given. Where it is, it says once, few, many or a class for expanded clones.

clone size: .
V gene: TRBV6-5
J gene: TRBJ1-3
D gene: TRBD1
CDR3 protein: CASSYSGQTGNTIYF
CDR3 DNA: TGTGCCAGCAGTTACTCGGGACAGACTGGAAACACCATATATTTT

clone size: .
V gene: TRBV30
J gene: TRBJ1-2
D gene: .
CDR3 protein: CAWSVQWGNRAVGSGYTF
CDR3 DNA: TGTGCCTGGAGTGTACAATGGGGGAACAGGGCGGTGGGCTCTGGCTACACCTTC

clone size: once
V gene: TRBV12-2
J gene: TRBJ2-1
D gene: .
CDR3 protein: CASRSRAGLYNEQFF
CDR3 DNA: TGTGCAAGTCGCTCTAGAGCGGGACTCTACAATGAGCAGTTCTTC

clone size: .
V gene: TRBV14
J gene: TRBJ2-3
D gene: TRBD2
CDR3 protein: CASSRISGSSTDTQYF
CDR3 DNA: TGTGCCAGCAGCCGGATTAGCGGGAGCAGCACAGATACGCAGTATTTT

clone size: .
V gene: TRBV7-2
J gene: TRBJ1-3
D gene: .
CDR3 protein: CASSLVSGSGNTIYF
CDR3 DNA: TGTGCCAGCAGCTTAGTCTCGGGATCGGGAAACACCATATATTTT

clone size: .
V gene: TRBV6-4
J gene: TRBJ2-5
D gene: TRBD2
CDR3 protein: CARTWALAGDLCETQYF
CDR3 DNA: TGTGCCAGAACGTGGGCCCTAGCGGGAGATCTTTGTGAGACCCAGTACTTC

clone size: .
V gene: TRBV11-2
J gene: TRBJ1-1
D gene: .
CDR3 protein: CASSRWVANTEAFF
CDR3 DNA: TGTGCCAGCAGCCGTTGGGTGGCGAACACTGAAGCTTTCTTT

clone size: .
V gene: TRBV14
J gene: TRBJ1-6
D gene: TRBD1
CDR3 protein: CASSQLDRDNSPLHF
CDR3 DNA: TGTGCCAGCAGCCAACTGGACAGGGATAATTCACCCCTCCACTTT

clone size: once
V gene: TRBV5-1
J gene: TRBJ1-3
D gene: .
CDR3 protein: CASSSGGSNSGNTIYF
CDR3 DNA: TGCGCCAGCAGCTCCGGTGGCTCTAATTCTGGAAACACCATATATTTT

clone size: .
V gene: TRBV29-1
J gene: TRBJ2-7
D gene: TRBD2
CDR3 protein: CSVWGLASEQYF
CDR3 DNA: TGCAGCGTCTGGGGACTAGCCAGCGAGCAATACTTC

clone size: .
V gene: TRBV25-1
J gene: TRBJ2-5
D gene: .
CDR3 protein: CASSEYWGQETQYF
CDR3 DNA: TGTGCCAGCAGTGAATATTGGGGCCAGGAGACCCAGTACTTC

clone size: .
V gene: TRBV5-8
J gene: TRBJ2-7
D gene: TRBD2
CDR3 protein: CASSAVLAGAFYEQYF
CDR3 DNA: TGTGCCAGCAGCGCCGTTCTAGCGGGAGCCTTCTACGAGCAGTACTTC

clone size: .
V gene: TRBV15
J gene: TRBJ2-7
D gene: TRBD1
CDR3 protein: CATSPGQGRLEQYF
CDR3 DNA: TGTGCCACCAGCCCGGGACAGGGGCGACTCGAGCAGTACTTC

clone size: .
V gene: TRBV28
J gene: TRBJ1-1
D gene: TRBD1
CDR3 protein: CASRRRDRASNTEAFF
CDR3 DNA: TGTGCCAGCAGACGCCGGGACAGGGCCTCGAACACTGAAGCTTTCTTT

clone size: .
V gene: TRBV7-8
J gene: TRBJ2-7
D gene: .
CDR3 protein: CASSFRRPAGEYEQYF
CDR3 DNA: TGTGCCAGCAGCTTCCGTCGGCCGGCAGGGGAGTACGAGCAGTACTTC

clone size: .
V gene: TRBV2
J gene: TRBJ2-3
D gene: .
CDR3 protein: CASGGSGTDTQYF
CDR3 DNA: TGTGCCAGCGGTGGTAGTGGCACAGATACGCAGTATTTT

clone size: .
V gene: TRBV10-3
J gene: TRBJ2-1
D gene: .
CDR3 protein: CAISGGHIDEQFF
CDR3 DNA: TGTGCCATCTCGGGCGGCCACATCGATGAGCAGTTCTTC

clone size: .
V gene: TRBV19
J gene: TRBJ1-2
D gene: TRBD1
CDR3 protein: CASSIVGQSYHGYTF
CDR3 DNA: TGTGCCAGTAGTATTGTGGGACAGTCGTACCATGGCTACACCTTC

clone size: .
V gene: TRBV2
J gene: TRBJ2-1
D gene: TRBD2
CDR3 protein: CASTLSGGRRQFF
CDR3 DNA: TGTGCCAGCACCCTTAGCGGGGGGAGAAGACAGTTCTTC

clone size: .
V gene: TRBV6-5
J gene: TRBJ2-3
D gene: TRBD2
CDR3 protein: CASSLGLAGVDTQYF
CDR3 DNA: TGTGCCAGCAGTTTAGGACTAGCGGGAGTCGATACGCAGTATTTT

clone size: .
V gene: TRBV5-1
J gene: TRBJ1-5
D gene: .
CDR3 protein: CAIVGAETAQHF
CDR3 DNA: TGCGCCATCGTTGGGGCAGAAACCGCCCAGCATTTT

clone size: .
V gene: TRBV10-1
J gene: TRBJ2-7
D gene: TRBD1
CDR3 protein: CASSSGTGGSYEQYF
CDR3 DNA: TGCGCCAGCAGTAGCGGGACAGGGGGCTCCTACGAGCAGTACTTC

clone size: .
V gene: TRBV27
J gene: TRBJ2-7
D gene: TRBD1
CDR3 protein: CASSPRTGPYEQYF
CDR3 DNA: TGTGCCAGCAGTCCCCGGACAGGGCCGTACGAGCAGTACTTC

clone size: .
V gene: TRBV19
J gene: TRBJ2-5
D gene: .
CDR3 protein: CASSIKGEETQYF
CDR3 DNA: TGTGCCAGTAGTATAAAGGGAGAGGAGACCCAGTACTTC

clone size: .
V gene: TRBV19
J gene: TRBJ1-5
D gene: .
CDR3 protein: CASSDVTDQPQHF
CDR3 DNA: TGTGCCAGTAGCGACGTGACAGATCAGCCCCAGCATTTT

clone size: .
V gene: TRBV6-1
J gene: TRBJ2-7
D gene: .
CDR3 protein: CASSEKIYGVRWYEQYF
CDR3 DNA: TGTGCCAGCAGTGAAAAGATATACGGTGTGAGATGGTACGAGCAGTACTTC

clone size: .
V gene: TRBV29-1
J gene: TRBJ1-2
D gene: .
CDR3 protein: CSVGGVGSYGYTF
CDR3 DNA: TGCAGCGTTGGTGGGGTAGGGAGCTATGGCTACACCTTC

clone size: .
V gene: TRBV5-6
J gene: TRBJ2-7
D gene: TRBD2
CDR3 protein: CASSRRLAGYYEQYF
CDR3 DNA: TGTGCCAGCAGCCGACGACTAGCGGGATACTACGAGCAGTACTTC

clone size: once
V gene: TRBV21-1
J gene: TRBJ1-2
D gene: .
CDR3 protein: CASSKCNRGRFYGYTF
CDR3 DNA: TGTGCCAGCAGCAAATGCAACAGGGGGCGCTTCTATGGCTACACCTTC

clone size: .
V gene: TRBV18
J gene: TRBJ2-5
D gene: .
CDR3 protein: CASSQSGGETQYF
CDR3 DNA: TGTGCCAGCTCACAGTCAGGCGGGGAGACCCAGTACTTC

clone size: .
V gene: TRBV6-5
J gene: TRBJ1-1
D gene: .
CDR3 protein: CASSYGSTGNTEAFF
CDR3 DNA: TGTGCCAGCAGTTACGGGAGTACCGGGAACACTGAAGCTTTCTTT

clone size: .
V gene: TRBV14
J gene: TRBJ2-7
D gene: TRBD2
CDR3 protein: CASSPAGAYEQYF
CDR3 DNA: TGTGCCAGCAGCCCTGCGGGGGCCTACGAGCAGTACTTC

clone size: .
V gene: TRBV6-1
J gene: TRBJ1-2
D gene: TRBD1
CDR3 protein: CASSEAFYRDRDIGYTF
CDR3 DNA: TGTGCCAGCAGTGAAGCTTTCTACCGGGACAGGGATATTGGCTACACCTTC

clone size: .
V gene: TRBV15
J gene: TRBJ2-1
D gene: TRBD2
CDR3 protein: CATSGRLAPSYNEQFF
CDR3 DNA: TGTGCCACCAGCGGAAGACTAGCGCCCTCCTACAATGAGCAGTTCTTC

clone size: .
V gene: TRBV5-5
J gene: TRBJ1-1
D gene: .
CDR3 protein: CASSLLGLDTEAFF
CDR3 DNA: TGTGCCAGCAGCTTGCTAGGGTTGGACACTGAAGCTTTCTTT

clone size: once
V gene: TRBV28
J gene: TRBJ2-7
D gene: TRBD2
CDR3 protein: CASRLSGGRYEQYF
CDR3 DNA: TGTGCCAGCAGGCTGAGCGGGGGACGCTACGAGCAGTACTTC

clone size: .
V gene: TRBV19
J gene: TRBJ2-2
D gene: .
CDR3 protein: CASSIQNTGELFF
CDR3 DNA: TGTGCCAGTAGTATACAGAACACCGGGGAGCTGTTTTTT

clone size: .
V gene: TRBV19
J gene: TRBJ1-1
D gene: .
CDR3 protein: CASNTIGGAFF
CDR3 DNA: TGTGCCAGTAATACGATCGGCGGCGCTTTCTTT

clone size: .
V gene: TRBV9
J gene: TRBJ1-4
D gene: .
CDR3 protein: CASSGMGAVPNEKLFF
CDR3 DNA: TGTGCCAGCAGCGGGATGGGGGCGGTCCCTAATGAAAAACTGTTTTTT

clone size: .
V gene: TRBV18
J gene: TRBJ2-7
D gene: TRBD2
CDR3 protein: CASSPGAAGDEQYF
CDR3 DNA: TGTGCCAGCTCACCAGGCGCCGCGGGAGACGAGCAGTACTTC